Listed below are T cell receptor beta chains from one sample, sequenced in a study of Graves' ophthalmopathy and Graves' hyperthyroidism. TCRdb independently ran MiXCR on the multiplex PCR reads; one entry per CDR3 protein. Here the sample spans about 740,000 distinct CDR3 sequences, around 40% being singletons. Sequencing was done on a sample of peripheral blood. These receptors all come from an adult man with Graves' ophthalmopathy. CDR3s leave out the opening cysteine and the closing phenylalanine or tryptophan. The order of the fields is J gene, V gene, clone size, D gene, CDR3 protein. The D gene is left open where the match is weak. Clone size is not always given. Where it is, it says once, few, many or a class for expanded clones.

j_call: TRBJ2-2; v_call: TRBV25-1; clone_size: once; d_call: TRBD2; cdr3_aa: ASSDLRGGANGELF
j_call: TRBJ1-6; v_call: TRBV9; clone_size: many; d_call: TRBD1; cdr3_aa: ASSVGGTGSSPLH
j_call: TRBJ2-3; v_call: TRBV7-8; clone_size: .; d_call: .; cdr3_aa: ASSLVSGHSTDTQY
j_call: TRBJ2-6; v_call: TRBV29-1; clone_size: many; d_call: .; cdr3_aa: SVEEKAIVSGANVLT
j_call: TRBJ1-2; v_call: TRBV29-1; clone_size: .; d_call: TRBD1; cdr3_aa: SVRDRTRGDGYT
j_call: TRBJ2-7; v_call: TRBV20-1; clone_size: once; d_call: TRBD2; cdr3_aa: SAGGLAGEQY
j_call: TRBJ2-7; v_call: TRBV20-1; clone_size: .; d_call: TRBD1; cdr3_aa: SARRTGYFYEQY
j_call: TRBJ2-2; v_call: TRBV25-1; clone_size: .; d_call: .; cdr3_aa: ASSYLRTSNTGELF
j_call: TRBJ1-3; v_call: TRBV12-3/TRBV12-4; clone_size: few; d_call: .; cdr3_aa: ASSQDSGNTIY
j_call: TRBJ2-5; v_call: TRBV2; clone_size: .; d_call: TRBD1; cdr3_aa: ASSSRTGGGGETQY
j_call: TRBJ1-6; v_call: TRBV9; clone_size: .; d_call: TRBD1; cdr3_aa: AWSPTGGQGWSPLH
j_call: TRBJ1-2; v_call: TRBV25-1; clone_size: .; d_call: TRBD1; cdr3_aa: ASPSAGTANYGYT
j_call: TRBJ1-6; v_call: TRBV10-3; clone_size: once; d_call: TRBD1; cdr3_aa: ASSWPNSGTENSPLH
j_call: TRBJ2-5; v_call: TRBV5-1; clone_size: few; d_call: TRBD1; cdr3_aa: ASSLAGTAEGTQY
j_call: TRBJ2-7; v_call: TRBV5-4; clone_size: few; d_call: .; cdr3_aa: ASSLGGADSYEQY
j_call: TRBJ1-4; v_call: TRBV20-1; clone_size: few; d_call: .; cdr3_aa: SARDMKFYEKLF
j_call: TRBJ1-2; v_call: TRBV19; clone_size: .; d_call: TRBD1; cdr3_aa: ASSQGARAYGYT
j_call: TRBJ2-5; v_call: TRBV13; clone_size: .; d_call: .; cdr3_aa: ASSLFGARETQY
j_call: TRBJ1-1; v_call: TRBV19; clone_size: few; d_call: .; cdr3_aa: ASSSHGRPNTEAF
j_call: TRBJ2-5; v_call: TRBV7-9; clone_size: .; d_call: TRBD2; cdr3_aa: ASSPAREVPETQY
j_call: TRBJ2-7; v_call: TRBV2; clone_size: .; d_call: TRBD1; cdr3_aa: ASAGDREQY
j_call: TRBJ2-2; v_call: TRBV29-1; clone_size: many; d_call: TRBD2; cdr3_aa: SALTSGSVTGELF
j_call: TRBJ2-7; v_call: TRBV2; clone_size: few; d_call: .; cdr3_aa: ASRTRARGD
j_call: TRBJ1-2; v_call: TRBV10-3; clone_size: .; d_call: TRBD1; cdr3_aa: AIRRDSSGNT
j_call: TRBJ1-2; v_call: TRBV10-3; clone_size: few; d_call: .; cdr3_aa: ATLEGPSRGYGYT
j_call: TRBJ2-2; v_call: TRBV19; clone_size: .; d_call: .; cdr3_aa: ASSILRNTGELF
j_call: TRBJ2-7; v_call: TRBV19; clone_size: few; d_call: TRBD1; cdr3_aa: ASSRGQSSYEQY
j_call: TRBJ2-2; v_call: TRBV25-1; clone_size: .; d_call: .; cdr3_aa: ASSIEGRFAGELF
j_call: TRBJ1-5; v_call: TRBV20-1; clone_size: many; d_call: .; cdr3_aa: SAEGRGAGNQPQH
j_call: TRBJ1-6; v_call: TRBV20-1; clone_size: many; d_call: TRBD1; cdr3_aa: SATGTGTDPLH
j_call: TRBJ1-1; v_call: TRBV5-5; clone_size: .; d_call: .; cdr3_aa: ASSLASPGEAF
j_call: TRBJ1-1; v_call: TRBV29-1; clone_size: many; d_call: .; cdr3_aa: SVAIPSGTSNTEAF
j_call: TRBJ1-1; v_call: TRBV25-1; clone_size: .; d_call: TRBD1; cdr3_aa: ASSFARTGGTEAF
j_call: TRBJ2-7; v_call: TRBV20-1; clone_size: .; d_call: .; cdr3_aa: SAGVQGTYEQY
j_call: TRBJ2-2; v_call: TRBV11-2; clone_size: .; d_call: .; cdr3_aa: ASSLDLRGELF
j_call: TRBJ2-7; v_call: TRBV7-9; clone_size: .; d_call: TRBD2; cdr3_aa: ASSKGLAGERQY